These T cell receptor beta chains were read from a single sample in a study of early stage breast cancer tumors. TCRdb's table, derived via immunoSEQ multiplex PCR, lists solely in-frame clones and lacks some. Among under 20,000 clones listed, 83% were seen once. The sequenced sample was blood. The receptors stem from a person between 65 and 80 years old with breast cancer. CDR3s include the opening cysteine and the closing phenylalanine or tryptophan. Each record gives: D gene, clone size, J gene, V gene, CDR3 DNA, CDR3 protein. D genes are given only for firm matches. Part of the rows lack a size; the others show once, few, many or a class for expanded clones.

-,-,TRBJ1-5,TRBV6-5,TGTGCCAGCAGTTTCCGTCAGGGGAGCAATCAGCCCCAGCATTTT,CASSFRQGSNQPQHF
-,-,TRBJ2-2,TRBV19,TGTGCCAGTAGGGCGGGGCGCGGTACGGCCGGGGAGCTGTTTTTT,CASRAGRGTAGELFF
TRBD1,-,TRBJ2-7,TRBV4-3,TGCGCCAGCAGCCAAGTCCTTGGACAGGGGGCGGGCTACGAGCAGTACTTC,CASSQVLGQGAGYEQYF
-,-,TRBJ2-7,TRBV2,TGTGCCAGTGGGCGGCAGGGTGTCGACGAGCAGTACTTC,CASGRQGVDEQYF
-,few,TRBJ1-1,TRBV5-6,TGTGCCAGCAGGGGGAGGGGCCCGAACACTGAAGCTTTCTTT,CASRGRGPNTEAFF
TRBD2,-,TRBJ2-5,TRBV2,TGTGCCAGCGGGACTAACCAAGGGGAGACCCAGTACTTC,CASGTNQGETQYF
-,-,TRBJ1-2,TRBV21-1,TGTGCCAGCAGCAACAGGGACTATGGCTACACCTTC,CASSNRDYGYTF
TRBD1,-,TRBJ2-7,TRBV4-3,TGCGCCAGCAGCCAAGACTGGTTACAGGGGGCCTACGAGCAGTACTTC,CASSQDWLQGAYEQYF
-,-,TRBJ1-4,TRBV6-5,TGTGCCAGCAGTTATCGGGGGGCGGGGGAAAAACTGTTTTTT,CASSYRGAGEKLFF
TRBD1,-,TRBJ2-2,TRBV5-4,TGTGCCAGCAGCTTGGGCAGGGGGCCCACCGGGGAGCTGTTTTTT,CASSLGRGPTGELFF
-,-,TRBJ1-6,TRBV2,TGTGCCAGCAGGGGGTCCGGGGGGGACAATTCACCCCTCCACTTT,CASRGSGGDNSPLHF
TRBD2,-,TRBJ2-3,TRBV5-1,TGCGCCAGCAGCCTGGGGCTAGCGGGGGCCGTGAGCACAGATACGCAGTATTTT,CASSLGLAGAVSTDTQYF
-,few,TRBJ1-5,TRBV7-9,TGTGCCAGCAGCTTAGTGTCAGGGCCGGGTGGCAATCAGCCCCAGCATTTT,CASSLVSGPGGNQPQHF
TRBD1,-,TRBJ1-2,TRBV5-4,TGTGCCAGCAGTCGGGTGGGGGGACAGAAACCCTATGGCTACACCTTC,CASSRVGGQKPYGYTF
TRBD1,-,TRBJ2-1,TRBV10-3,TGTGCCATCGCTACAGGGGGGAGCAATGAGCAGTTCTTC,CAIATGGSNEQFF
TRBD1,-,TRBJ1-5,TRBV18,TGTGCCAGCTCCGATTCGGCAGGGGGACTCAATCAGCCCCAGCATTTT,CASSDSAGGLNQPQHF
TRBD2,-,TRBJ2-7,TRBV5-8,TGTGCCAGCCGGACTAGCGGGGGGGGCTACGAGCAGTACTTC,CASRTSGGGYEQYF
-,-,TRBJ2-1,TRBV7-2,TGTGCCAGCAGCGCCAACAGCCGCCAGGAGTTCTTC,CASSANSRQEFF
-,once,TRBJ2-1,TRBV10-3,TGTGCCATCAGTGAGCGTTCCTACAATGAGCAGTTCTTC,CAISERSYNEQFF
TRBD2,-,TRBJ2-2,TRBV5-1,TGCGCCAGCAGCTTGGGGCTAGCGGGGGGGCCCTCCGGGGAGCTGTTTTTT,CASSLGLAGGPSGELFF
-,-,TRBJ1-1,TRBV6-5,TGTGCCAGCAGGCCAGGTTCCCACACTGAAGCTTTCTTT,CASRPGSHTEAFF
-,-,TRBJ1-2,TRBV2,TGTGCCAGCACCAGGGTAGGCTATGGCTACACCTTC,CASTRVGYGYTF
-,-,TRBJ1-1,TRBV30,TGTGCCTGGAGTGTTGGAGGGAACACTGAAGCTTTCTTT,CAWSVGGNTEAFF
-,-,TRBJ1-2,TRBV27,TGTGCCAGCAGTTTATCGAGCGGCTATGGCTACACCTTC,CASSLSSGYGYTF
-,-,TRBJ2-3,TRBV4-1,TGCGCCAGCAGCCAAGATATAACGGGGGTGTTCACAGATACGCAGTATTTT,CASSQDITGVFTDTQYF
-,few,TRBJ1-1,TRBV29-1,TGCAGCGGACGGGACAACGTGAACACTGAAGCTTTCTTT,CSGRDNVNTEAFF